This T cell receptor beta chain stems from a study of blood T cell repertoires in COVID-19 (TCRdb year 2020). Regarding the complete study: Collaborator samples came from the United States, Italy and Spain and covered acute and convalescent phases of COVID-19. The material from the prospective study consisted of cDNA or gDNA derived from T cells, B-cell-depleted T cells, or PBMCs. The dataset comprised deeply sampled blood TCRbeta repertoires from subjects exposed to, actively infected with, or recovered from COVID-19. The repertoires were released in a freely available public database intended as a resource for research on the immune response to SARS-CoV-2. Samples were obtained from the ongoing ImmuneRACE study (first 160 participants) and from some 1,300 subjects provided by 6 global collaborators. Sample metadata almost always included a de-identified subject ID, COVID-19 status, age in years and sex. Where HLA class I and class II types were available, the types were taken from metadata supplied by the sample provider, not from assay-based typing. Findings and caveats that apply to the study as a whole: The amount of clinical and demographic metadata varied by source and participant and was provided uncurated.

Notes on this clone: The antigen it binds to is not known. No much larger clonotype is one base removed from it; base qualities were not supplied.

TCRbeta CDR3 regions were amplified from genomic DNA using the immunoSEQ Assay, a bias-controlled multiplex PCR. The published analysis was carried out like this. The number of nucleated cells in each sample was estimated from the amplification of reference gene primers within the assay. To quantify the absolute abundance of each unique TCRbeta CDR3 rearrangement, sequence reads were collapsed and filtered. For each sample, productive Simpson clonality was calculated as the square root of Simpson's diversity index across productive rearrangements. As stored in TCRdb, this immuneACCESS dataset retains in-frame rearrangements with V and J assigned. A fraction of the clones does not appear; measured against another copy, unresolved V genes explain less than half of the discrepancy, and the remainder lacks a known reason. The D gene and trimming were derived from the DNA, and the V and J assignments and clone size from that table. This sample holds some 20,000 clones; 90% to 95% were observed only once. The ten most abundant clones make up 4.5% to 7% of the sample.

The CDR3 runs 12 residues from the cysteine to the phenylalanine. The entry retains the CDR3 DNA only, 36 bases that are in frame from base 1. V is trimmed back by 7 bases and J by 14 bases, and the junction contains 11 bases that no gene match accounts for. Via the germline V gene, CDR1 is SNHLY and CDR2 FYNNEI. Collaborating institutions collected whole blood in K2EDTA tubes following their own protocols. Collaborator samples were shipped for TCRbeta analysis as frozen whole blood, isolated PBMCs, or DNA extracted from either sample type. This clonotype originated in a human donor in a cohort sampled during active COVID-19. Material: peripheral blood. The chain is made from TRBV2 and TRBJ2-1; TRBD1 lines up with 7 middle nucleotides. The nucleotides read TGTGCCAGCACCGAACTAAGACAGGGTGAGTTCTTC. It translates as CASTELRQGEFF.